The source of this TCR beta chain is a study of glioma-infiltrating T cells after dendritic cell vaccination. Study-wide background: Between 2003 and 2012, patients got autologous tumor lysate-pulsed dendritic cell vaccines. Three intradermal dendritic cell vaccine injections were given every two weeks.

Input was approximately 2.1 ug genomic DNA, or all available if less. Clones were read by immunoSEQ multiplex PCR, and TCRdb kept only the in-frame ones, dropping some. The sample shows some 73,000 clones, approximately 80% of them seen only once. All glioblastoma patients lacked an isocitrate dehydrogenase mutation. Germline CDR1 and CDR2: SNHLY and FYNNEI. The ends were cut back, 10 bases at V and 2 bases at J, with 20 bases in the middle. The CDR3 is 15 amino acids. The chain couples TRBV2 to TRBJ2-5; possibly TRBD2 for D (6 bases). The source was blood, collected before dendritic cell vaccination. This clonotype was obtained from a human donor with glioblastoma. CDR3 coding DNA: TGTGCCACCAACTCGGGGGTCGGGAGTCAAGAGACCCAGTACTTC. Its translation: CATNSGVGSQETQYF.